What follows are 28 T cell receptor beta chains derived from one specimen sequenced in a study of blood T cell repertoires in COVID-19. Assay: immunoSEQ multiplex PCR; the TCRdb copy retains only in-frame clones and omits some. The sample includes around 40,000 clones, approximately 90% of them seen just once. Sequencing was performed on peripheral blood. These receptors were taken from a man younger than 40 with active or convalescent COVID-19.

This clone turned up a few times. The chain couples TRBV7-6 to TRBJ2-2; no clear D gene. Trimming stripped 5 bases from V and 1 base from J, with 8 bases between. Germline values: CDR1 SGHVS, CDR2 FNYEAQ. This CDR3 is 14 amino acids long. CDR3 loop: CASSRNLNTGELFF. The CDR3 DNA follows: TGTGCCAGCAGCCGAAACTTGAACACCGGGGAGCTGTTTTTT.

The chain recombines TRBV9 with TRBJ1-1; 7 bases are shared with TRBD1. The CDR3 contains 15 residues. J lost 5 bases, V lost 2 bases, and 9 bases had no gene match. CDR1 is SGDLS, CDR2 YYNGEE, per germline. In DNA, the CDR3 is TGTGCCAGCAGCGTCCTGCAGGGGGGAAGTACTGAAGCTTTCTTT. Protein sequence: CASSVLQGGSTEAFF.

The chain carries TRBV6-5 and TRBJ2-7; weak D call: TRBD2 (6 bases). Trimming removed 6 bases at V and 7 bases at J, with 19 bases between. CDR1 MNHEY and CDR2 SVGAGI come from the germline V gene. This CDR3 spans 14 amino acids. The CDR3: CASSTSGSSGEQYV. The CDR3 DNA reads TGTGCCAGCAGCACAAGCGGGTCATCGGGGGAGCAGTACGTC.

This rearrangement joins TRBV9 to TRBJ2-3, with a weak D call TRBD2 (6 bases). This CDR3 spans 14 amino acids. V lost 6 bases, J lost 2 bases, and 13 bases lay in between. Germline V gives CDR1 SGDLS, CDR2 YYNGEE. The CDR3 coding sequence is TGTGCCAGCAATTCGGGGGACCTCACAGATACGCAGTATTTT. Protein sequence: CASNSGDLTDTQYF.

The rearrangement uses TRBV21-1 and TRBJ2-7; the table calls TRBD1, which could not be checked here. TRBV21-1 is tagged as a pseudogene. The CDR3 spans 18 residues. The CDR3, as DNA: TGTGCCAGCAGCAAAAAAGTTTATAGGACAGGTAGAAGGTACGAGCAGTACGTC. This encodes CASSKKVYRTGRRYEQYV.

V is TRBV6-5 and J is TRBJ2-2; TRBD2 agrees at 9 bases. V lost 7 bases and J lost 7; bases outside the gene matches: 10. Germline CDR1 reads MNHEY; CDR2 reads SVGAGI. There are 15 residues in the CDR3. The CDR3 loop reads CASNGVAGDNGELFF. The CDR3 DNA follows: TGTGCCAGCAACGGGGTAGCGGGAGATAACGGGGAGCTGTTTTTT.

This clone was seen only once. The V gene is TRBV5-1, the J gene TRBJ2-1, with 7 bases matching TRBD1. Germline V CDR1 and CDR2: SGHRS, YFSETQ. The junction had 4 bases not matched to a gene; V was cut back by 0 bases and J by 13 bases. The length of the CDR3 is 12 residues. The CDR3 nucleotides read TGCGCCAGCAGCTTGGCCGGGACAGTTCAGTTCTTC. Translation gives CASSLAGTVQFF.

The chain has TRBV18 and TRBJ1-1, with 10 bases that match TRBD1. V shed 4 bases, J shed 7 bases, and the junction held 12 bases outside the gene matches. This CDR3 contains 16 residues. CDR1 is KGHSH and CDR2 is LQKENI in the germline V gene. The DNA of the CDR3 is TGTGCCAGCTCACTTACCGGGACAGGGGTTTACAGTGAAGCTTTCTTT. This gives the protein CASSLTGTGVYSEAFF.

This clone appeared once. The chain's CDR3 is CASSWGLAGATDTQYF. The CDR3 DNA sequence: TGTGCCAGCAGCTGGGGACTAGCGGGAGCTACTGATACGCAGTATTTT. The chain employs TRBV5-5 and TRBJ2-3; the match to TRBD2 covers 14 bases. The CDR3 spans 16 residues. Germline assignment: CDR1 SGHKS and CDR2 YYEKEE (reference sequence). With V trimmed by 3 bases and J by 6 bases, 6 bases remained unmatched.

The chain is built from TRBV5-1 and TRBJ1-1; D might be TRBD1 (6 bases). Deletions cut 0 bases from V and 2 bases from J, with 14 bases between. This CDR3 contains 16 residues. Germline values: CDR1 SGHRS, CDR2 YFSETQ. The CDR3: CASSLVGTSTNTEAFF. As DNA, the CDR3 is TGCGCCAGCAGCTTGGTGGGGACATCGACCAACACTGAAGCTTTCTTT.

The rearrangement uses TRBV19 and TRBJ2-6, with D perhaps matching TRBD1 (5 bases). Germline CDR1 is LNHDA and CDR2 is SQIVND (reference sequence). CDR3 size: 15 residues. Trimming shortened V by 7 bases and J by 3 bases, and 13 bases separated the two germline ends. The CDR3 DNA is TGTGCCAGTACCAAGGGGCAGGTTGGGGCCAACGTCCTGACTTTC. Translation: CASTKGQVGANVLTF.

The chain's CDR3 is CASSERTGGETQYF. The CDR3 region has the DNA TGTGCCAGCAGTGAAAGGACAGGGGGAGAGACCCAGTACTTC. This sequence joins TRBV6-1 and TRBJ2-5; 10 positions agree with TRBD1. Germline assignment: CDR1 MNHNS and CDR2 SASEGT. The length of the CDR3 is 14 residues. Germline trimming cut 2 bases from V and 4 bases from J; bases unmatched to any gene: 1.

CDR3 in amino acids: CASSHTRSYEQYF. In DNA, the CDR3 is TGTGCCAGCAGCCATACTAGGTCCTACGAGCAGTACTTC. The chain combines TRBV5-4 with TRBJ2-7; a possible D gene is TRBD2 (5 bases). The ends were cut back, 4 bases at V and 1 base at J, with 9 bases in the middle. The CDR3 has 13 residues. Per the germline V gene, CDR1 is SGHNT and CDR2 is YYREEE (reference sequence).

The rearrangement joins TRBV6-2 or TRBV6-3 to TRBJ1-4, with D unclear. Per germline, CDR1 MNHEY and CDR2 SVGEGT. Deletions cut 6 bases from V and 8 bases from J, with 16 bases between. CDR3 length equals 14 residues. The CDR3 coding sequence is TGTGCCAGCAGCCGACGTGTGGCGGGCGAAAAACTGTTTTTT. Protein sequence: CASSRRVAGEKLFF.

V and J are TRBV5-4 and TRBJ1-2, with 8 bases matching TRBD1. The V and J ends lost 4 bases and 4 bases, in that order; junction bases with no gene match: 12. Germline assignment: CDR1 SGHNT and CDR2 YYREEE (reference sequence). CDR3 length: 16 amino acids. The CDR3, as DNA: TGTGCCAGCAGCGGAGGCCCAGCAGGGGGCGCCTATGGCTACACCTTC. It yields the protein CASSGGPAGGAYGYTF.

This chain links TRBV15 with TRBJ1-5, with D uncertain. CDR1 and CDR2 from the germline V gene are LNHNV and YYDKDF (reference sequence). This CDR3 has 16 amino acids. V was cut by 0 bases and J by 3 bases, with 12 bases left in between. The CDR3 DNA reads as TGTGCCACCAGCAGAGATCCCGGAGGGAACAATCAGCCCCAGCATTTT. Protein: CATSRDPGGNNQPQHF.

This chain joins TRBV9 and TRBJ2-5; D is perhaps TRBD2 (6 bases). CDR3 length: 11 residues. The germline gives CDR1 SGDLS, CDR2 YYNGEE. Between the trimmed V and J ends, which lost 4 bases and 5 bases, there was a span of 6 bases. CDR3: CASSRGETQYF. Written as DNA, the CDR3 is TGTGCCAGCAGCCGGGGGGAGACCCAGTACTTC.

The chain links TRBV5-4 to TRBJ2-7; 9 bases match TRBD2. This CDR3 spans 18 amino acids. Germline loops: CDR1 SGHNT, CDR2 YYREEE (reference sequence). The ends lost 0 bases at V and 2 bases at J; junction bases unmatched: 12. The chain's CDR3 is CASSLGMLTASGTYEQYF. For the CDR3, the DNA is TGTGCCAGCAGCTTGGGGATGTTGACAGCTAGCGGGACCTACGAGCAGTACTTC.

The chain combines TRBV20-1 with TRBJ2-5; D not certain. The germline gives CDR1 DFQATT, CDR2 SNEGSKA (reference sequence). Trimming took 6 bases from V and 1 from J, leaving 6 bases between them. The CDR3 runs to 11 residues. The CDR3 bases are TGCAGTGCAAACAGCCAAGAGACCCAGTACTTC. Its protein is CSANSQETQYF.

The chain uses TRBV12-5 and TRBJ1-1; a possible D gene is TRBD1 (5 bases). The CDR3 is 12 residues long. The germline V and J ends were trimmed by 4 bases and 4 bases, with 7 bases remaining between them. CDR1 is LGHNT, CDR2 FRNRAP, per germline. This CDR3 reads CASGSGITEAFF. DNA of the CDR3: TGTGCTAGTGGTTCAGGGATCACTGAAGCTTTCTTT. Full variable domain (rest looked up from reference TRBV12-5 and TRBJ1-1): DARVTQTPRHKVTEMGQEVTMRCQPILGHNTVFWYRQTMMQGLELLAYFRNRAPLDDSGMPKDRFSAEMPDATLATLKIQPSEPRDSAVYFCASGSGITEAFFGQGTRLTVV.

CDR3 coding DNA: TGTGCCAGCAGCCAAGGAGGCACTAGCGGGAGAGGTTATACGCAGTATTTT. This gives the protein CASSQGGTSGRGYTQYF. This chain links TRBV3-1 (or the pseudogene TRBV3-2) with TRBJ2-3, with TRBD2 matching 11 bases. Per the germline V gene, CDR1 is LGHDT and CDR2 is YNNKEL (reference sequence). The junction had 10 bases not matched to a gene; V was cut back by 1 base and J by 7 bases. This CDR3 contains 17 residues.

The chain uses TRBV19 and TRBJ1-2; D remains ambiguous. Trimming cost V 6 bases and J 1 base, with 12 bases left between them. From germline, CDR1 is LNHDA and CDR2 SQIVND (reference sequence). This CDR3 is built from 14 residues. In DNA, the CDR3 is TGTGCCAGTAGCTTTCCGGGGTTTAACTATGGCTACACCTTC. Its translation is CASSFPGFNYGYTF.

This sequence joins TRBV5-4 and TRBJ1-6; 7 bases line up with TRBD1. This CDR3 region has 17 residues. Losses at the gene ends were 4 bases for V and 0 bases for J; bases not matched to a gene: 7. Germline V lookup: CDR1 SGHNT, CDR2 YYREEE (reference sequence). The CDR3 DNA follows: TGTGCCAGCAGCCAAGGGGACAGACGCTCCTATAATTCACCCCTCCACTTT. Translation: CASSQGDRRSYNSPLHF.

The chain joins TRBV4-1 to TRBJ2-2, with 7 bases aligning to TRBD1. This CDR3 spans 17 amino acids. V shed 4 bases, J shed 2 bases, and the junction held 10 bases outside the gene matches. CDR1 and CDR2 (germline): MGHRA, YSYEKL. The CDR3 coding sequence is TGCGCCAGCAGCCCAAGACAGGGAAACTACAACACCGGGGAGCTGTTTTTT. Translated, it gives CASSPRQGNYNTGELFF.

V usage is TRBV6-2 or TRBV6-3 and J usage is TRBJ2-1; TRBD2 aligns across 7 bases. With V trimmed by 3 bases and J by 7 bases, 12 bases remained unmatched. The CDR3 loop spans 16 amino acids. Germline lookup yields CDR1 MNHEY and CDR2 SVGEGT. CDR3 nucleotide sequence: TGTGCCAGCAGTTATCCTAGCGGCCAAGCGGGAAATGAGCAGTTCTTC. This codes for CASSYPSGQAGNEQFF.

The chain's CDR3 is CASTAGTMNTEAFF. The DNA of the CDR3 is TGTGCCAGCACTGCCGGGACAATGAACACTGAAGCTTTCTTT. The chain recombines TRBV6-6 with TRBJ1-1; weak D call: TRBD1 (6 bases). Germline assignment: CDR1 MNHNY and CDR2 SVGAGI (reference sequence). The CDR3 runs 14 residues. V lost 7 bases, J lost 0 bases, and 12 bases lay in between.

V and J are TRBV4-1 and TRBJ2-1, with 7 bases aligning to TRBD2. The CDR3 totals 16 residues. The V segment lost 0 bases and the J segment 6 bases; nucleotides outside the gene matches: 8. In germline, CDR1 is MGHRA, CDR2 YSYEKL. In DNA form, the CDR3 reads TGCGCCAGCAGCCAAGATTCCAGCGGGGAGGGCAATGAGCAGTTCTTC. This sequence encodes CASSQDSSGEGNEQFF.

The rearrangement uses TRBV2 and TRBJ1-2; possible D gene TRBD1, 5 bases. In germline, CDR1 is SNHLY, CDR2 FYNNEI. The CDR3 consists of 14 residues. Trimming shortened V by 4 bases and J by 6 bases, and 15 bases separated the two germline ends. The chain's CDR3 is CASSAREGKNGYTF. In nucleotides, the CDR3 is TGTGCCAGCAGTGCAAGGGAGGGGAAAAATGGCTACACCTTC.